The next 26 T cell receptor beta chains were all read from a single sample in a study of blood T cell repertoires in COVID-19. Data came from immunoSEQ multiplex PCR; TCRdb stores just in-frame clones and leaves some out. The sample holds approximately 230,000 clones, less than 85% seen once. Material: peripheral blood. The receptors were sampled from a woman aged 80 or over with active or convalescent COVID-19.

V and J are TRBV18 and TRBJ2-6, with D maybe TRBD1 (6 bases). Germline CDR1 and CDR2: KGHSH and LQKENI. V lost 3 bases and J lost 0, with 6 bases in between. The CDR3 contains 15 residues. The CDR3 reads CASSPDSSGANVLTF. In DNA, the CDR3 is TGTGCCAGCTCACCGGACAGCTCTGGGGCCAACGTCCTGACTTTC.

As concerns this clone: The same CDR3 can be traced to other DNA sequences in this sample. CDR3 in amino acids: CASSLGGEGEKLFF. The DNA for the CDR3 is TGTGCCAGCAGTTTAGGAGGGGAGGGTGAAAAACTGTTTTTT. The chain joins TRBV28 to TRBJ1-4, with D perhaps TRBD1 (5 bases). V gave up 2 bases and J gave up 7 bases, with 11 bases separating them. The germline V gene has CDR1 MDHEN and CDR2 SYDVKM. The CDR3 has 14 residues.

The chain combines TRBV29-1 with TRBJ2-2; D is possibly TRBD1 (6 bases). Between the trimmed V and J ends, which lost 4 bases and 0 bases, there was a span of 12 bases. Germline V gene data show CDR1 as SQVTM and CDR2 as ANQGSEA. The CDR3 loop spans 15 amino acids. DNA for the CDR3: TGCAGCGTTGTCCCGACAGGCCCGAACACCGGGGAGCTGTTTTTT. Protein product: CSVVPTGPNTGELFF.

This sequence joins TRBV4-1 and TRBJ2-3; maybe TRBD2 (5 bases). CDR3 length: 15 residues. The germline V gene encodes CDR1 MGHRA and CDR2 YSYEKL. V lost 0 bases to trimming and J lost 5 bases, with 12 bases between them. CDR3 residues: CASSQDAGVRDTQYF. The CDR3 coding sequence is TGCGCCAGCAGCCAAGATGCCGGGGTAAGAGATACGCAGTATTTT.

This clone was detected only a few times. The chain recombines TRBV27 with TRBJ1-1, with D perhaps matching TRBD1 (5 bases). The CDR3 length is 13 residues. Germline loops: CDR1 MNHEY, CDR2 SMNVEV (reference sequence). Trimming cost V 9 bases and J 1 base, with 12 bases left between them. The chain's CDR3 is CASRFQGNTEAFF. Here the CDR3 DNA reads TGTGCCAGTAGATTTCAGGGGAACACTGAAGCTTTCTTT.

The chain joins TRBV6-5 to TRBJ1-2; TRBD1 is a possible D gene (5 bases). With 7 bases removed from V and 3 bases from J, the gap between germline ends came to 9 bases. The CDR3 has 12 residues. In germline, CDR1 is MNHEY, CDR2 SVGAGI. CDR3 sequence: CASNSRDYGYTF. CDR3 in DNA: TGTGCCAGCAATTCCAGGGACTATGGCTACACCTTC.

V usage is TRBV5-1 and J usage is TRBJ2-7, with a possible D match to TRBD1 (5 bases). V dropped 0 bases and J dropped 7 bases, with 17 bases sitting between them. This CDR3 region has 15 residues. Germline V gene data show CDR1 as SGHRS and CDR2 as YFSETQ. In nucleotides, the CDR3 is TGCGCCAGCAGCTTGGGTACCAGGGTAAGTGGTGAGCAGTACTTC. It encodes CASSLGTRVSGEQYF.

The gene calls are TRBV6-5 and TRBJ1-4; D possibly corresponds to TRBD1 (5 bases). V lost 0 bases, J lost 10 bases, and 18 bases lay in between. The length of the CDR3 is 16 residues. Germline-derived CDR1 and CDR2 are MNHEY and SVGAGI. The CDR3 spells CASSYSGWRGRGKLFF. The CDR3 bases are TGTGCCAGCAGTTACTCGGGTTGGAGGGGTAGGGGAAAACTGTTTTTT.

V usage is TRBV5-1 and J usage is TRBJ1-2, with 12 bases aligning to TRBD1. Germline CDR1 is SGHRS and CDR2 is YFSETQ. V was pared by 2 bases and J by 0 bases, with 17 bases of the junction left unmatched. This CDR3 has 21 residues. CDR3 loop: CASSFRDRGPIGRLPNYGYTF. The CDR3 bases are TGCGCCAGCAGCTTCCGGGACAGGGGGCCTATAGGACGTCTTCCTAACTATGGCTACACCTTC.

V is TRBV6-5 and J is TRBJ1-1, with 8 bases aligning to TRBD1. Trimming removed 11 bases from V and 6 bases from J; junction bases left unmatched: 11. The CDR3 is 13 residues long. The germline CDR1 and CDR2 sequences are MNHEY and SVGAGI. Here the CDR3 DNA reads TGTGCCCACGGACAGGGAGGTATCTCTGAAGCTTTCTTT. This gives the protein CAHGQGGISEAFF.

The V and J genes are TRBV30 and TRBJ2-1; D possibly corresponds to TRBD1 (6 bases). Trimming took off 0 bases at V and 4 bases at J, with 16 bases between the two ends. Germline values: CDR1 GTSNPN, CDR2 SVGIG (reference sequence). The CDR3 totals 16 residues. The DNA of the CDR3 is TGTGCCTGGAGTGTACTGAGTGGGGGCCCTTACAATGAGCAGTTCTTC. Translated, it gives CAWSVLSGGPYNEQFF.

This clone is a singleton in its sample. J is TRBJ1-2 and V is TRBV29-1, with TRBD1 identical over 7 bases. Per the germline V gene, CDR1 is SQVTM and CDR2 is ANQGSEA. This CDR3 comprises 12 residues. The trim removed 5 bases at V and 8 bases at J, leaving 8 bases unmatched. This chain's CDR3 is CSVRQGPRGYTF. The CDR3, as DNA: TGCAGCGTTAGACAGGGACCTCGAGGCTACACCTTC.

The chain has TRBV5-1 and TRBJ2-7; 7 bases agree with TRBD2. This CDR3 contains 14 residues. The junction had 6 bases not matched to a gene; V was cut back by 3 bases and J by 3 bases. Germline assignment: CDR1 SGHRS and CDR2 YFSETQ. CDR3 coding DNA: TGCGCCAGCAGCTACGGAGCGGGATTCTACGAGCAGTACTTC. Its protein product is CASSYGAGFYEQYF.

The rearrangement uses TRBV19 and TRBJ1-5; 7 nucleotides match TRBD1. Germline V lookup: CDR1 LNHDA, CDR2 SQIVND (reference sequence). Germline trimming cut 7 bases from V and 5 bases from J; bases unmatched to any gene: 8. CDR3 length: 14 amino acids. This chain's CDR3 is CASTYRDRDQPQHF. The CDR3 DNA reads TGTGCCAGTACTTACCGGGACAGAGATCAGCCCCAGCATTTT. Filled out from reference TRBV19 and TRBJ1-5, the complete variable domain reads DGGITQSPKYLFRKEGQNVTLSCEQNLNHDAMYWYRQDPGQGLRLIYYSQIVNDFQKGDIAEGYSVSREKKESFPLTVTSAQKNPTAFYLCASTYRDRDQPQHFGDGTRLSIL.

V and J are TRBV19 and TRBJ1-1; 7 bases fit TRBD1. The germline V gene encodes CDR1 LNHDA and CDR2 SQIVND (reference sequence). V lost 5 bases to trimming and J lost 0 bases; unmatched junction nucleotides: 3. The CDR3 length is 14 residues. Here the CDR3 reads CASSHTGVNTEAFF. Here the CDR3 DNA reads TGTGCCAGTAGTCATACAGGGGTGAACACTGAAGCTTTCTTT. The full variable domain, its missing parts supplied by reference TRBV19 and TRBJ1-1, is DGGITQSPKYLFRKEGQNVTLSCEQNLNHDAMYWYRQDPGQGLRLIYYSQIVNDFQKGDIAEGYSVSREKKESFPLTVTSAQKNPTAFYLCASSHTGVNTEAFFGQGTRLTVV.

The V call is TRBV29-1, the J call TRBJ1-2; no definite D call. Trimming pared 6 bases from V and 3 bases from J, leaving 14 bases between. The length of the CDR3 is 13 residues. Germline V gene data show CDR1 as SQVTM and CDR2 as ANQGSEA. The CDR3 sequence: CSVDLRRDYGYTF. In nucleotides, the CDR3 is TGCAGCGTCGACTTAAGGAGGGACTATGGCTACACCTTC.

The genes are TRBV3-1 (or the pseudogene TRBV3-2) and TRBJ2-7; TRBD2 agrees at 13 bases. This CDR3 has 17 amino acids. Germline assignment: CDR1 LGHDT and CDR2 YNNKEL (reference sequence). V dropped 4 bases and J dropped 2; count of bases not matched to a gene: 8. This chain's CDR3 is CASSLGLAGVGAYEQYF. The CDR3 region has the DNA TGTGCCAGCAGCCTCGGACTAGCGGGAGTGGGGGCCTACGAGCAGTACTTC.

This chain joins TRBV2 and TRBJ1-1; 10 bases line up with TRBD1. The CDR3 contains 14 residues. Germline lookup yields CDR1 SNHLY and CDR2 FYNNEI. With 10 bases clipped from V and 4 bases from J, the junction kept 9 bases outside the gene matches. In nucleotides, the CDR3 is TGTGCCATCCTCCGGGACAGGGGAATCACTGAAGCTTTCTTT. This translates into CAILRDRGITEAFF.

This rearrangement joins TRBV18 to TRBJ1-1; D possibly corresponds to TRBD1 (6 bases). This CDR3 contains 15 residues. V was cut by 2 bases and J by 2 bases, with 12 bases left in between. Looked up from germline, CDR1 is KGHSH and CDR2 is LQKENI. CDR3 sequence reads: CASSPSTQGNTEAFF. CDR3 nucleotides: TGTGCCAGCTCACCATCGACACAGGGCAACACTGAAGCTTTCTTT.

DNA for the CDR3: TGTGCCAGCAGTGATACCAGGTCAGGTGTACCACCCCTCCACTTT. Amino acid sequence: CASSDTRSGVPPLHF. The chain couples TRBV6-1 to TRBJ1-6; D unclear. Germline CDR1 MNHNS, CDR2 SASEGT. V was pared by 3 bases and J by 11 bases, with 17 bases between. The CDR3 extends over 15 amino acids.

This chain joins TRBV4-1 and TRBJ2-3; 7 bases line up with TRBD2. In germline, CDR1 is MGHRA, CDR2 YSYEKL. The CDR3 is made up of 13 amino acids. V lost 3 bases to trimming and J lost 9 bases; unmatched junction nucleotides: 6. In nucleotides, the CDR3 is TGCGCCAGCAGCCAGGAAGGGCGGGGGACGCAGTATTTT. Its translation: CASSQEGRGTQYF.

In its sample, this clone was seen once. Written as DNA, the CDR3 is TGTGCCAGCAGTGCGTACTCGACAGCCCTGAACACCGGGGAGCTGTTTTTT. Encoded protein: CASSAYSTALNTGELFF. V gene TRBV6-1 combines with J gene TRBJ2-2; maybe TRBD1 (5 bases). The germline gives CDR1 MNHNS, CDR2 SASEGT. The CDR3 is made up of 17 amino acids. V was trimmed by 4 bases and J by 1 base, leaving 16 bases between them.

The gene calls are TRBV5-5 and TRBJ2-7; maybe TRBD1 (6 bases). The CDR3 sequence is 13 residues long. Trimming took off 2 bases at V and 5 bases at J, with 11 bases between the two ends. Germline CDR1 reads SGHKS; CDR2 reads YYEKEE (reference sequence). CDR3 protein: CASSLQGGDEQYF. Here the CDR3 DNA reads TGTGCCAGCAGCTTACAGGGTGGCGACGAGCAGTACTTC.

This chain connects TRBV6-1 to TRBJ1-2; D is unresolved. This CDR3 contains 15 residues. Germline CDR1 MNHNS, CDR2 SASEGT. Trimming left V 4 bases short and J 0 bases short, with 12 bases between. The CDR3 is CASSASQAANYGYTF. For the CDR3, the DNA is TGTGCCAGCAGTGCCTCTCAGGCAGCTAACTATGGCTACACCTTC.

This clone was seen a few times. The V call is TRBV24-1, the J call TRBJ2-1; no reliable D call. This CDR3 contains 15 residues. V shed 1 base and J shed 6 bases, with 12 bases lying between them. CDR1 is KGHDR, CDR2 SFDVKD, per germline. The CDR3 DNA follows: TGTGCCACCAGTGATTTTATGACACGCGTCAATGAGCAGTTCTTC. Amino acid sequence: CATSDFMTRVNEQFF.

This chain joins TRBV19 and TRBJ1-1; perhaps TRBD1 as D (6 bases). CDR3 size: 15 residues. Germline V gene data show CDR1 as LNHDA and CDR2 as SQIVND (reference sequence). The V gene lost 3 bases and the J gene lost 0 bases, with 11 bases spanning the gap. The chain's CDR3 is CASSIFGQMNTEAFF. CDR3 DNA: TGTGCCAGTAGTATTTTTGGACAGATGAACACTGAAGCTTTCTTT.